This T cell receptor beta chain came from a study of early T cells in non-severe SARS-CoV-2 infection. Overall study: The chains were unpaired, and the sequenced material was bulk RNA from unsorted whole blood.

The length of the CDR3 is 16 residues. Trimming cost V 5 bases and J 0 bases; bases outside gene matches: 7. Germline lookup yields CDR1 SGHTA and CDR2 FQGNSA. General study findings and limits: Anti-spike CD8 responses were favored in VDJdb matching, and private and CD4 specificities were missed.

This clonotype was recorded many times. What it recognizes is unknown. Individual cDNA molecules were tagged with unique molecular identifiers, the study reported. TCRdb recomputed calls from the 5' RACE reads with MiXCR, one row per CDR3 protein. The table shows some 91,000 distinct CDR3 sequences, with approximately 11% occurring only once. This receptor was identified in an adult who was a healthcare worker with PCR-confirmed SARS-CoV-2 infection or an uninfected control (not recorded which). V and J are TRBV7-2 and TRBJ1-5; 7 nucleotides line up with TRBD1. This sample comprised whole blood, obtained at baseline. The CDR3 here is CASSPLGTASNQPQHF. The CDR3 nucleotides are TGTGCCAGCAGCCCCCTAGGGACAGCTAGCAATCAGCCCCAGCATTTT.